The clone carrying this T cell receptor beta chain was observed a few times. These data originate in a study of T-cell memory formation after mild COVID-19. Trimming cost V 1 base and J 7 bases; bases outside gene matches: 4. This CDR3 is 15 amino acids long. The germline CDR1 and CDR2 sequences are LGHNA and YSLEER. TCRdb re-called the 5' RACE reads with MiXCR, one entry per CDR3 protein. The repertoire holds about 110,000 distinct CDR3 sequences, with about 15% as singletons. The rearrangement joins TRBV4-3 to TRBJ2-1; 10 bases match TRBD1. This sequence originates from an adult woman who had mild COVID-19 (a few samples of this study predate the infection). Cell type and time point are not known. Sequenced material: PBMCs or a T cell subset sorted from them (not recorded which). The CDR3 region is CASSQGQGALNEQFF. In DNA form, the CDR3 reads TGCGCCAGCAGCCAAGGACAGGGGGCGTTAAATGAGCAGTTCTTC.